This T cell receptor beta chain was captured in a study of post-analysis software for immune sequencing data. Whole-study findings and limits: Analysis by F measure revealed that same-batch samples clustered strongly together. Significantly lower normalized Chao1 diversity was found in patients with multiple sclerosis relative to controls. Controls showed lower frequencies than patients for roughly five TRBV segments, and TRBV5-6, TRBV5-1 and TRBV20-1 were among these.

This clonotype was detected only a few times. No antigen is known for it. The TCR beta cDNA libraries carried unique molecular identifiers. Each CDR3 protein is one row after TCRdb ran MiXCR on the PCR reads. The sample has about 540,000 distinct CDR3 sequences; roughly 34% are singletons. Looked up from germline, CDR1 is MDHEN and CDR2 is SYDVKM. Between the trimmed V and J ends, which lost 2 bases and 3 bases, there was a span of 14 bases. This CDR3 has 16 amino acids. Sequenced material: blood. This rearrangement joins TRBV28 to TRBJ2-4, with D possibly being TRBD1 (6 bases). This receptor was obtained from a girl aged 2 to 17 with multiple sclerosis. CDR3 protein: CASSLTGPYGKNIQYF. CDR3 DNA: TGTGCCAGCAGTTTAACAGGGCCCTACGGCAAAAACATTCAGTACTTC.